Sequencing of this T cell receptor beta chain was carried out in a study of monozygotic twins with inflammatory bowel disease. Each donor gave less than 3 ml of peripheral blood. The authors isolated total RNA from whole blood without sorting T cells. Every TCR library used roughly 3,800 ng of total RNA. For both chains, the TCRalpha and TCRbeta cDNA went through two nested PCRs of around 15 and 10 cycles. With the 5' RACE reads reprocessed, TCRdb shows one record per CDR3 protein and no DNA. Its table records hundreds of thousands of distinct CDR3 sequences. Germline CDR1 reads SEHNR; CDR2 reads FQNEAQ (reference sequence). This CDR3 is 17 amino acids long.

The chain carries TRBV7-9 and TRBJ2-7; the D call from TCRdb, TRBD1, cannot be confirmed without DNA. This sequence was found in a human donor with ulcerative colitis or Crohn's disease, or a healthy co-twin of an affected twin (not recorded which). The sequenced sample consisted of blood. This CDR3 reads CASSSLWDRDEGYEQYF.